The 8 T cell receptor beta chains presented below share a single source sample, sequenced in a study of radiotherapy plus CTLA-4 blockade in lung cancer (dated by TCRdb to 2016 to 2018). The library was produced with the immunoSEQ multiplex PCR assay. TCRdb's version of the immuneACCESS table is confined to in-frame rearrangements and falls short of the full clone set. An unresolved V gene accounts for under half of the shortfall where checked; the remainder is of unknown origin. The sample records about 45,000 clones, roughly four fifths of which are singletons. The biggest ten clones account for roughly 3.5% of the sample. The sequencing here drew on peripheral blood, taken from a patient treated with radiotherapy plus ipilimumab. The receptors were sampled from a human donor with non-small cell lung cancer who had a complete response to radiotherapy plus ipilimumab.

As DNA, the CDR3 is TGTGCCAGCAGCTTAGTCCTAGCGGGAGGGCCGGGGGAGACCCAGTACTTC. This encodes CASSLVLAGGPGETQYF. J is TRBJ2-5 and V is TRBV7-8; TRBD2 agrees at 12 bases. V trimming: 1 base; J trimming: 5 bases; junction bases outside the gene matches: 8. CDR3 size: 17 residues. The germline V gene encodes CDR1 SGHVS and CDR2 FQNEAQ. Together with reference TRBV7-8 and TRBJ2-5, the CDR3 gives the full variable domain: GAGVSQSPRYKVAKRGQDVALRCDPISGHVSLFWYQQALGQGPEFLTYFQNEAQLDKSGLPSDRFFAERPEGSVSTLKIQRTQQEDSAVYLCASSLVLAGGPGETQYFGPGTRLLVL.

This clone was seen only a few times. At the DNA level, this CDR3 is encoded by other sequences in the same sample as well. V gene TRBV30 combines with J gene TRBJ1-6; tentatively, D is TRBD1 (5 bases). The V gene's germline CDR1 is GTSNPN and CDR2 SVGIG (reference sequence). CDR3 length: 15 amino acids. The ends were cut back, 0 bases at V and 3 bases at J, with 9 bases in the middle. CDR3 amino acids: CAWSVGHVYNSPLHF. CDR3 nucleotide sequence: TGTGCCTGGAGTGTGGGGCACGTCTATAATTCACCCCTCCACTTT.

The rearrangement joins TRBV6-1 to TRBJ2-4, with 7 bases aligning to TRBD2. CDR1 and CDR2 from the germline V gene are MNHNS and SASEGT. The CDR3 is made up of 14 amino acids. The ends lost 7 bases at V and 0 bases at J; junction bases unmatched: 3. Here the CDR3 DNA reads TGTGCCAGCACCCCGGGGGGAGCCAAAAACATTCAGTACTTC. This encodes CASTPGGAKNIQYF.

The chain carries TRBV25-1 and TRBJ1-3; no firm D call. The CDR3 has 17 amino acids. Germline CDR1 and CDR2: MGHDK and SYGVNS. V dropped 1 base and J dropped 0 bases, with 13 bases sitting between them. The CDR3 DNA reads TGTGCCAGCAGTGAATCGCGGTTCACTGGCTCTGGAAACACCATATATTTT. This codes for CASSESRFTGSGNTIYF.

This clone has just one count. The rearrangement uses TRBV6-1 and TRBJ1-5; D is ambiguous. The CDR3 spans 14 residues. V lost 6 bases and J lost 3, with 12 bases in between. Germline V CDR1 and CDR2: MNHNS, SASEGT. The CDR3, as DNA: TGTGCCAGCAGCGCGGAAGCTAACAATCAGCCCCAGCATTTT. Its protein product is CASSAEANNQPQHF.

Written as DNA, the CDR3 is TGTGCCAGCAGGACGGGACTAGCGGGCCTCAATGAGCAGTTCTTC. Translating gives CASRTGLAGLNEQFF. The chain carries TRBV28 and TRBJ2-1, with 12 positions matching TRBD2. Germline values: CDR1 MDHEN, CDR2 SYDVKM. V lost 6 bases and J lost 6; bases outside the gene matches: 6. This CDR3 comprises 15 residues. The variable domain in full, with the rest retrieved from reference TRBV28 and TRBJ2-1, is DVKVTQSSRYLVKRTGEKVFLECVQDMDHENMFWYRQDPGLGLRLIYFSYDVKMKEKGDIPEGYSVSREKKERFSLILESASTNQTSMYLCASRTGLAGLNEQFFGPGTRLTVL.

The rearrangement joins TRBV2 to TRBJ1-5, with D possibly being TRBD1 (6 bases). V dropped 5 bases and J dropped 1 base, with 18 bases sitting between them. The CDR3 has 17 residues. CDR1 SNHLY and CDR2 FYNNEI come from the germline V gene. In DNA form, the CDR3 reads TGTGCCAGCAGTCCTACAGGGTTTGAGGGGAGCAATCAGCCCCAGCATTTT. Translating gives CASSPTGFEGSNQPQHF.

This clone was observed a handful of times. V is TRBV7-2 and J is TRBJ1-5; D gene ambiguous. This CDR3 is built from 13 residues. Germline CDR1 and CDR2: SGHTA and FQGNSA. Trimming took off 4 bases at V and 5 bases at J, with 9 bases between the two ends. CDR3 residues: CASSSGGHQPQHF. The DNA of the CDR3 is TGTGCCAGCAGCTCGGGAGGACATCAGCCCCAGCATTTT. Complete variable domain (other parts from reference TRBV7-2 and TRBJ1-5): GAGVSQSPSNKVTEKGKDVELRCDPISGHTALYWYRQSLGQGLEFLIYFQGNSAPDKSGLPSDRFSAERTGGSVSTLTIQRTQQEDSAVYLCASSSGGHQPQHFGDGTRLSIL.